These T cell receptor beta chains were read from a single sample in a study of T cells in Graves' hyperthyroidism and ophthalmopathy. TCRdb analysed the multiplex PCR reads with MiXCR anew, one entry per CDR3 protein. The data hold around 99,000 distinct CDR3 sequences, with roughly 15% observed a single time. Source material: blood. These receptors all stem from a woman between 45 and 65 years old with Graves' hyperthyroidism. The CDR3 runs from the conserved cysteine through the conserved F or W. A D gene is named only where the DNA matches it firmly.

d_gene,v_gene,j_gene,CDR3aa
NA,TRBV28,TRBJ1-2,CASSFVPPYGYTF
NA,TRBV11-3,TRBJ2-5,CASSLGKIPQKETQYF
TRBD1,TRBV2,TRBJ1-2,CASSTGGGYGYTF
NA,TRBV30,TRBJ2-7,CAWSRRDVSYEQYF
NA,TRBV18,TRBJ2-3,CASSLSGNTQYF
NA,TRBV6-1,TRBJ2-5,CASHNTGSFYETQYF
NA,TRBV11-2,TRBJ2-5,CASSSEVGSGYF
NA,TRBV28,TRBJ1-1,CASSRHGNTEAFF
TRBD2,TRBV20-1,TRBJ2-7,CSARVPSGSFEQYF
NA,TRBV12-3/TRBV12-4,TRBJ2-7,CASRKSAGTYEQYF
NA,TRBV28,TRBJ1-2,CASSTRRGTNYGYTF
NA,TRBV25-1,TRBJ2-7,CASSDRGWAYEQYF
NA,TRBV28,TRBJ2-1,CASPPTRQGGHNEQFF
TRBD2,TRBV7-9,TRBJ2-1,CASSPSWGLAGEHEQFF
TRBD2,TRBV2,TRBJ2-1,CASKASGSSNEQFF
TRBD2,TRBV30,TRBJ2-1,CAWTRPAGGPPFNNEQFF
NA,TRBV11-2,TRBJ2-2,CASSLGLNTGELFF
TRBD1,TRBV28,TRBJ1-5,CASSSHGTAFNQPRHF
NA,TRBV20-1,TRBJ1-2,CSARPWGARGYTF
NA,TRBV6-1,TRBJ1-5,CASDPTGGNQPQHF
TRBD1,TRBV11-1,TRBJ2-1,CASSPLGQGRQGGNEQFF
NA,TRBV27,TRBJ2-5,CASSGVGRGRETQYF
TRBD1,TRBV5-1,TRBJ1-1,CASSDTGTGINEAFF